This T cell receptor (beta chain) emerged from a study of T cells of healthy individuals. This clonotype was seen a few times. Looked up from germline, CDR1 is SGHNT and CDR2 is YYREEE (reference sequence). Germline trimming cut 0 bases from V and 7 bases from J; bases unmatched to any gene: 2. The CDR3 sequence is 15 residues long. Each CDR3 protein gets one entry after TCRdb re-called the 5' RACE reads with MiXCR. The repertoire holds tens of thousands of distinct CDR3 sequences, around 5.1% seen once, with about 7.5% in the top ten. This receptor was taken from a female donor in good health. The chain is built from TRBV5-4 and TRBJ2-1; 12 bases align to TRBD2. The CDR3 coding sequence is TGTGCCAGCAGCTTGGAGGGGACTAGCGGGAATGAGCAGTTCTTC. Protein sequence: CASSLEGTSGNEQFF.